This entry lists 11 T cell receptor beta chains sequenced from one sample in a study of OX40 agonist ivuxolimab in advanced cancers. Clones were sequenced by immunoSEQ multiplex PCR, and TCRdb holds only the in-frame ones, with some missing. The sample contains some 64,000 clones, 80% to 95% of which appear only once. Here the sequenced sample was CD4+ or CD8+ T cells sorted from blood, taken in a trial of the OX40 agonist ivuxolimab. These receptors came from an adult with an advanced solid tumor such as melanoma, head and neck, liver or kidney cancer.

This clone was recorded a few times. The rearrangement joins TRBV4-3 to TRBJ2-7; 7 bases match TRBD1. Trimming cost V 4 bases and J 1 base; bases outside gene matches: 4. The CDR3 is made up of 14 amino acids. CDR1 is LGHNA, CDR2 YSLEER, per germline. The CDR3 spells CASSPTTGSYEQYF. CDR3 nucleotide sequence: TGCGCCAGCAGCCCTACGACAGGGTCCTACGAGCAGTACTTC.

The CDR3 sequence: CASSQGTANTEAFF. The CDR3 DNA reads TGCGCCAGCAGCCAAGGTACAGCGAACACTGAAGCTTTCTTT. The chain recombines TRBV4-1 with TRBJ1-1; D ambiguous. Per germline, CDR1 MGHRA and CDR2 YSYEKL. The CDR3 is made up of 14 amino acids. V was trimmed by 1 base and J by 1 base, leaving 7 bases between them.

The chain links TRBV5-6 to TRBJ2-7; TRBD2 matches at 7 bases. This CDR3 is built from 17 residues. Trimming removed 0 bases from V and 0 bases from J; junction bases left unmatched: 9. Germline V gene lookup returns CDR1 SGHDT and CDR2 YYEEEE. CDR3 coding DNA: TGTGCCAGCAGCTTGGCGGGAGGCCGCCGAAACTCCTACGAGCAGTACTTC. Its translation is CASSLAGGRRNSYEQYF.

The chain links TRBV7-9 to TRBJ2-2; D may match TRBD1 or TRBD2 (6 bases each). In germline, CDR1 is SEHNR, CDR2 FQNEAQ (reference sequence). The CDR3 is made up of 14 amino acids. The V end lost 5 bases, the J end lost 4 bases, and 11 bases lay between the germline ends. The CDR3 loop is CASSGGLATGELFF. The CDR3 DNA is TGTGCCAGCAGCGGGGGGCTCGCCACCGGGGAGCTGTTTTTT.

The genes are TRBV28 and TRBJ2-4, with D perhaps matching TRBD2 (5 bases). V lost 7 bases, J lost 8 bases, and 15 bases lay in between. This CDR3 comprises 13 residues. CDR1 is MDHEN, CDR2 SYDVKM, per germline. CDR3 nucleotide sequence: TGTGCCAGCACCCGGGGTGGAAGAGACATTCAGTACTTC. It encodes CASTRGGRDIQYF.

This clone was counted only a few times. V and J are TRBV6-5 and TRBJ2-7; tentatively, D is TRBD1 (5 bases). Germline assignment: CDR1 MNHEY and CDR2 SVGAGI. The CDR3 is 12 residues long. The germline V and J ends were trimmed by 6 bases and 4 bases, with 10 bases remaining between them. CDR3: CASSPGNYEQYF. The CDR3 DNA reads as TGTGCCAGCAGCCCAGGGAATTACGAGCAGTACTTC.

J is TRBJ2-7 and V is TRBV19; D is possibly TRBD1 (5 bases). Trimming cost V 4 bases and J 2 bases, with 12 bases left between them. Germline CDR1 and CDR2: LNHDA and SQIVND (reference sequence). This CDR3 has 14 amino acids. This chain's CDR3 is CASSNTGHTYEQYF. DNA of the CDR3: TGTGCCAGTAGTAACACAGGCCATACCTACGAGCAGTACTTC.

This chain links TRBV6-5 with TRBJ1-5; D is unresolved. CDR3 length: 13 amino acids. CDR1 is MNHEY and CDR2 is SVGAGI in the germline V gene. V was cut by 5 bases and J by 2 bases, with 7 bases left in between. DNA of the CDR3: TGTGCCAGCAGTCCGATGGGCAATCAGCCCCAGCATTTT. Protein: CASSPMGNQPQHF.

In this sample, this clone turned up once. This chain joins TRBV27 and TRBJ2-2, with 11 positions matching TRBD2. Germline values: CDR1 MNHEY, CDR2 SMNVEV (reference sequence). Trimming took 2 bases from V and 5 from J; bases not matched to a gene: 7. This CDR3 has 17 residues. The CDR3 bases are TGTGCCAGCAGTTTAGATTGGCTAGCGGGAGGTACCGGGGAGCTGTTTTTT. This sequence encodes CASSLDWLAGGTGELFF.

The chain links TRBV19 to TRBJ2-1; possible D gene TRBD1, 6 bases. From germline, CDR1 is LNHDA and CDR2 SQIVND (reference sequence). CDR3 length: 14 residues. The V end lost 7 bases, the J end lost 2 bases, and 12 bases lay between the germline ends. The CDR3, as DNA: TGTGCCAGTACCCCCGGGACAACCTACAATGAGCAGTTCTTC. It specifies CASTPGTTYNEQFF.

CDR3 in amino acids: CSASYSYGYTF. The CDR3, as DNA: TGCAGTGCTAGTTACAGCTATGGCTACACCTTC. This rearrangement joins TRBV20-1 to TRBJ1-2; D unclear. Germline CDR1 and CDR2: DFQATT and SNEGSKA (reference sequence). Trimming cost V 3 bases and J 4 bases, with 6 bases left between them. The CDR3 spans 11 residues.